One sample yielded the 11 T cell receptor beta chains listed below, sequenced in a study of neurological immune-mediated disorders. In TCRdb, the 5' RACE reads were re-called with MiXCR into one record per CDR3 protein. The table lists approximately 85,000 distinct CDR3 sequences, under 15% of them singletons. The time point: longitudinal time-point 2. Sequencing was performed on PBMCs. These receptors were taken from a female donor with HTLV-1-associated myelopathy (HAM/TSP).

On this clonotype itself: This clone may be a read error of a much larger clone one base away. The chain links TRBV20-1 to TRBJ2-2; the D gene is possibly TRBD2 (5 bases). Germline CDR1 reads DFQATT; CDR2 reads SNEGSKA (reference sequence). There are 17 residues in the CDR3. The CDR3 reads CSARMFWGSANTGDLFF. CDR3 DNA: TGCAGTGCTAGAATGTTTTGGGGTTCTGCGAACACCGGGGATCTGTTTTTT.

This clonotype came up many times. The CDR3 region has the DNA TGCGCCAGCAGCTCGGGGGCAGGGGAAGGTCAGCCCCAGCATTTT. This encodes CASSSGAGEGQPQHF. This chain joins TRBV5-1 and TRBJ1-5; D perhaps matches TRBD1 (6 bases). Germline CDR1 SGHRS, CDR2 YFSETQ. CDR3 length equals 15 residues. V was cut by 3 bases and J by 6 bases, with 16 bases left in between.

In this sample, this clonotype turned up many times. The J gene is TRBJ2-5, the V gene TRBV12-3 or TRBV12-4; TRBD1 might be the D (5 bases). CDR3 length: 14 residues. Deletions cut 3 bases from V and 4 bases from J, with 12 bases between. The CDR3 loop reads CASSLGLGGETQYF. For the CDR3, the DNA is TGTGCCAGCAGTTTGGGGCTAGGTGGAGAGACCCAGTACTTC.

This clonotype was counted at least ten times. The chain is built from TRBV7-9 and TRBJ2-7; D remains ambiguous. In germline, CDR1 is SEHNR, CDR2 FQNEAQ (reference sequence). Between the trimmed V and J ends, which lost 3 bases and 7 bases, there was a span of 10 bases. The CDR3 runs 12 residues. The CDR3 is CASSFLGEEQYF. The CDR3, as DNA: TGTGCCAGCAGCTTTTTGGGTGAAGAGCAGTACTTC.

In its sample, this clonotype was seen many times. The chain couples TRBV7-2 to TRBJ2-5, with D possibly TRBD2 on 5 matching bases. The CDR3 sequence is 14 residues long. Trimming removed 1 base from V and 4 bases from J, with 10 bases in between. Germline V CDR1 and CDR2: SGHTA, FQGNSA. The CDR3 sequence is CASSLGLAPETQYF. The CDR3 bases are TGTGCCAGCAGCTTAGGCCTAGCTCCAGAGACCCAGTACTTC.

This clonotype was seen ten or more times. The chain's CDR3 is CASAGGAYEQYF. The CDR3 region has the DNA TGTGCCAGCGCGGGGGGTGCCTACGAGCAGTACTTC. V and J are TRBV6-2 or TRBV6-3 and TRBJ2-7, with 8 bases matching TRBD2. This CDR3 is built from 12 residues. Germline loops: CDR1 MNHEY, CDR2 SVGEGT. With V trimmed by 8 bases and J by 2 bases, 2 bases remained unmatched.

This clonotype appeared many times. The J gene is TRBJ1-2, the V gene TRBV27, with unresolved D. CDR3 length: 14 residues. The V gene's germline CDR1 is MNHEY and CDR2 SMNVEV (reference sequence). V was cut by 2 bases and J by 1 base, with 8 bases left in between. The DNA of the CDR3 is TGTGCCAGCAGTTTAAGTAACAGTAACTATGGCTACACCTTC. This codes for CASSLSNSNYGYTF.

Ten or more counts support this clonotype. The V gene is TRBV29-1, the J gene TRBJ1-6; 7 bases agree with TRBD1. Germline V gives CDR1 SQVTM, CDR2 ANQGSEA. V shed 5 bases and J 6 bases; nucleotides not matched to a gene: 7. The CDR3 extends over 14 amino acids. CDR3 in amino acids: CSVKTGTANSPLHF. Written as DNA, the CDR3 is TGCAGCGTTAAAACCGGGACAGCTAATTCACCCCTCCACTTT.

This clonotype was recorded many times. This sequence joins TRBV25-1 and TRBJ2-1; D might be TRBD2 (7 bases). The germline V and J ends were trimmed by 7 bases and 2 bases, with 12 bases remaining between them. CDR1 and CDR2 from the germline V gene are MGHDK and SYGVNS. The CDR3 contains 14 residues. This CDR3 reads CASTEGGAYNEQFF. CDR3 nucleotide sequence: TGTGCCAGCACAGAGGGGGGGGCCTACAATGAGCAGTTCTTC.

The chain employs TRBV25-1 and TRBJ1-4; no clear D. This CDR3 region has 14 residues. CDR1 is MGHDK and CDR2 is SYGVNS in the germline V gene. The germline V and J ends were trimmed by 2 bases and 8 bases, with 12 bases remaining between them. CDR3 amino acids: CASSEGRVHEKLFF. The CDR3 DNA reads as TGTGCCAGCAGTGAAGGAAGGGTGCACGAAAAACTGTTTTTT. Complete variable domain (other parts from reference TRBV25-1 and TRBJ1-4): EADIYQTPRYLVIGTGKKITLECSQTMGHDKMYWYQQDPGMELHLIHYSYGVNSTEKGDLSSESTVSRIRTEHFPLTLESARPSHTSQYLCASSEGRVHEKLFFGSGTQLSVL.

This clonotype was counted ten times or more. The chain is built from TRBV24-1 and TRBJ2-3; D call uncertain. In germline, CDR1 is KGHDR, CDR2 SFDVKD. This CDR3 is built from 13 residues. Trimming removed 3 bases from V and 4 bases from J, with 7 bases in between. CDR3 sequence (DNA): TGTGCCACCAGTGATGACATTGCAGATACGCAGTATTTT. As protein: CATSDDIADTQYF.